This paragraph reports one T cell receptor (beta chain). This entry comes from a study of CD8 T cells in Susac syndrome. CDR3 length: 13 residues. The ends were cut back, 0 bases at V and 7 bases at J, with 9 bases in the middle. Per germline, CDR1 MNHEY and CDR2 SVGAGI. Reverse transcription of about 0.5 to 1 ug RNA used random hexamers. MiXCR was run by TCRdb on the immunoSEQ multiplex PCR reads, yielding one entry per CDR3 protein. The sample records 150,000 to 200,000 distinct CDR3 sequences, over 85% being singletons. The sequencing input was CD4+ T cells from PBMCs. The chain is built from TRBV6-5 and TRBJ1-2; a weak D match, TRBD1 (5 bases). The receptor was derived from a human donor in good health. The CDR3 loop reads CASSYSQAFGYTF. In nucleotides, the CDR3 is TGTGCCAGCAGTTACTCACAGGCCTTTGGCTACACCTTC.